This T cell receptor beta chain came from a study of T cell clones after liver transplantation. Study as a whole: Pre-transplant mixed lymphocyte reactions yielded third-party-reactive TCRbeta sequences as comparators for graft-donor-reactive sequences.

Study observations and caveats: A larger donor-reactive than third-party decline suggested partial antigen-specific deletion. Graft donor-reactive T cells may have migrated into the graft rather than being deleted.

The CDR3 contains 14 residues. V lost 4 bases, J lost 7 bases, and 14 bases lay in between. The germline V gene encodes CDR1 MNHEY and CDR2 SMNVEV (reference sequence). Some clones are missing from TCRdb's copy, which holds only in-frame ones; the method was immunoSEQ multiplex PCR. This sample has tens of thousands of clones, with roughly three quarters found just once. Unstimulated PBMCs were sorted into CD3+CD4+ and CD3+CD8+ populations. As regards this clone: Its cognate antigen is unknown.

The gene calls are TRBV27 and TRBJ1-5, with D unclear. Source: CD4+ T cells from blood, taken at the 22-month timepoint. The receptor's source is a human patient who received a liver transplant. Among the T cells, some may be from the graft donor. The CDR3 spells CASSSDMVDQPQHF. The CDR3 nucleotides read TGTGCCAGCAGTTCCGATATGGTGGACCAGCCCCAGCATTTT.